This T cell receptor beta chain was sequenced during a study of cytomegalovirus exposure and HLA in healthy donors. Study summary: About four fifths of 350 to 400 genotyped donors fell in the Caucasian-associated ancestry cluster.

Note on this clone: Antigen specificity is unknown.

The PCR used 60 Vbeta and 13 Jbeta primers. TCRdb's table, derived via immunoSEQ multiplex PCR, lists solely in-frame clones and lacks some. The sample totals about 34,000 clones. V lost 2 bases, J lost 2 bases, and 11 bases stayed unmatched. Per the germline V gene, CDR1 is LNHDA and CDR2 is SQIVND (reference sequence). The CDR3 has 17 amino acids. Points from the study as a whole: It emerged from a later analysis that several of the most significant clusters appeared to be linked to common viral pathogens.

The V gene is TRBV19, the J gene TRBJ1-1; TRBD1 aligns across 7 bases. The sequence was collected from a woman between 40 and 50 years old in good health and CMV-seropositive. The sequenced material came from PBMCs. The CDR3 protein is CASSIRGQGGSNTEAFF. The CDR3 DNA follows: TGTGCCAGTAGTATAAGGGGGCAGGGGGGTTCAAACACTGAAGCTTTCTTT.